This TCR beta chain was documented in a study of regulatory T cells in long-lasting Graves disease. Time point denoted: newly diagnosed GD, antithyroid drugs for less than 3 months. RNA isolated from PBMCs was used to make the TCR library. Deletions cut 0 bases from V and 5 bases from J, with 5 bases between. The CDR3 length is 12 residues. From germline, CDR1 is ENHRY and CDR2 SYGVKD. This clonotype appeared many times. TCR beta libraries were built with iRepertoire HTBI primers and Arm-PCR of CDR3 regions. MiXCR was run by TCRdb on the multiplex PCR reads, yielding one entry per CDR3 protein. The sample records about 460,000 distinct CDR3 sequences, approximately 14% being singletons. These same data were also listed under a study on T cells in Graves' hyperthyroidism and ophthalmopathy.

The sample in question was peripheral blood mononuclear cells (PBMCs), obtained at new diagnosis, from a patient treated with antithyroid drugs. The J gene is TRBJ2-7, the V gene TRBV10-3; the D is unclear. This TCR came from a woman aged 50 to 65 with Graves disease. This CDR3 is CAISESMNEQYF. The DNA of the CDR3 is TGTGCCATCAGTGAGTCAATGAACGAGCAGTACTTC.